These T cell receptor beta chains were read from a single sample in a study of shared clonotypes between healthy human individuals. This table comes from immunoSEQ multiplex PCR, and its TCRdb copy is limited to in-frame clones, with some not included. The sample holds around 600,000 clones, approximately 95% seen once. The sample was naive CD8+ T cells sorted from blood. The receptors here all came from a woman in her thirties in good health. The CDR3 runs from the conserved cysteine through the conserved F or W. D genes are given only for firm matches. Some rows have no size entry. The others give once, few or many, or a class for an expanded clone.

>TRBV19|TRBD1|.|TRBJ1-2
CASNQGGSNYGYTF
TGTGCCAGTAATCAGGGGGGATCTAACTATGGCTACACCTTC
>TRBV14|.|.|TRBJ2-7
CASREYGEQYF
TGTGCCAGCAGGGAATATGGCGAGCAGTACTTC
>TRBV28|.|.|TRBJ2-3
CASSFDTQYF
TGTGCCAGCAGTTTCGATACGCAGTATTTT
>TRBV6-1|.|.|TRBJ2-3
CASSDGPTNPSTDTQYF
TGTGCCAGCAGTGATGGGCCCACCAACCCTAGCACAGATACGCAGTATTTT
>TRBV14|.|.|TRBJ1-2
CASSQVIGDGGYTF
TGTGCCAGCAGCCAAGTTATCGGGGATGGTGGCTACACCTTC
>TRBV7-8|TRBD2|.|TRBJ2-3
CASSLLKGLAGTDTQYF
TGTGCCAGCAGCTTACTCAAGGGACTAGCGGGAACAGATACGCAGTATTTT
>TRBV27|TRBD1|once|TRBJ1-1
CASGGQEVSEAFF
TGTGCCAGCGGAGGACAGGAAGTCTCTGAAGCTTTCTTT
>TRBV7-8|.|.|TRBJ1-5
CASSLARGRQYQQPQHF
TGTGCCAGCAGCTTAGCGAGAGGGAGACAGTATCAGCAGCCCCAGCATTTT
>TRBV2|TRBD2|.|TRBJ2-7
CASSSGAGEAYEQYF
TGTGCCAGCAGTTCCGGCGCGGGAGAAGCCTACGAGCAGTACTTC
>TRBV27|.|.|TRBJ2-7
CASSLNRDYEQYF
TGTGCCAGCAGCCTAAACCGGGACTACGAGCAGTACTTC
>TRBV15|.|.|TRBJ2-1
CATSRESRAGNNEQFF
TGTGCCACCAGCAGAGAGAGTCGAGCCGGTAACAATGAGCAGTTCTTC
>TRBV2|.|.|TRBJ1-5
CASREQGYNQPQHF
TGTGCCAGCAGGGAACAGGGATACAATCAGCCCCAGCATTTT
>TRBV28|.|.|TRBJ2-7
CASSLLTGSYEQYF
TGTGCCAGCAGTTTACTGACAGGATCCTACGAGCAGTACTTC
>TRBV5-4|.|.|TRBJ2-3
CASSLATTDTQYF
TGTGCCAGCAGCTTGGCTACCACAGATACGCAGTATTTT
>TRBV19|.|.|TRBJ2-6
CASSIFKARSGANVLTF
TGTGCCAGTAGTATCTTTAAAGCGCGCTCTGGGGCCAACGTCCTGACTTTC
>TRBV21-1|.|.|TRBJ2-6
CASRTAIPGGSGANVLTF
TGTGCCAGCAGAACAGCTATTCCAGGGGGTAGTGGGGCCAACGTCCTGACTTTC
>TRBV2|TRBD2|.|TRBJ2-6
CASSTNPGRASGANVLTF
TGTGCCAGCAGTACGAACCCGGGGAGGGCCTCTGGGGCCAACGTCCTGACTTTC
>TRBV11-2|.|.|TRBJ1-4
CASSLNRVEKLFF
TGTGCCAGCAGCTTAAACAGGGTGGAAAAACTGTTTTTT
>TRBV9|TRBD2|.|TRBJ2-7
CASSPRGLAYEQYF
TGTGCCAGCAGCCCCCGGGGACTAGCCTACGAGCAGTACTTC
>TRBV27|.|.|TRBJ1-5
CASSPGVWQPQHF
TGTGCCAGCAGCCCAGGGGTATGGCAGCCCCAGCATTTT
>TRBV28|TRBD1|.|TRBJ1-1
CASSLTGVTAFF
TGTGCCAGCAGCCTGACAGGGGTCACAGCTTTCTTT
>TRBV11-2|.|.|TRBJ2-5
CASSQVGSTQETQYF
TGTGCCAGCAGCCAGGTCGGGAGTACACAAGAGACCCAGTACTTC
>TRBV6-5|TRBD1|once|TRBJ2-7
CASSYSGQGIEQYF
TGTGCCAGCAGTTATTCAGGACAGGGGATTGAGCAGTACTTC
>TRBV9|.|.|TRBJ2-7
CASSVLPGGYEQYF
TGTGCCAGCAGCGTACTCCCTGGGGGCTACGAGCAGTACTTC
>TRBV29-1|.|.|TRBJ1-1
CSVEHQTNTEAFF
TGCAGCGTTGAACACCAAACGAACACTGAAGCTTTCTTT
>TRBV13|.|.|TRBJ2-1
CASTQRGRGYNEQFF
TGTGCCAGCACCCAACGGGGGAGGGGGTACAATGAGCAGTTCTTC
>TRBV15|.|once|TRBJ1-2
CATSRDPTDIYGYTF
TGTGCCACCAGCAGAGACCCGACGGATATCTATGGCTACACCTTC
>TRBV7-9|.|.|TRBJ1-1
CASSLAEGEWTEAFF
TGTGCCAGCAGCTTAGCGGAGGGGGAGTGGACTGAAGCTTTCTTT
>TRBV19|TRBD1|.|TRBJ2-2
CASSIEPIYRRDRVNTGELFF
TGTGCCAGTAGTATAGAGCCAATTTACCGCCGGGACAGGGTAAACACCGGGGAGCTGTTTTTT
>TRBV30|.|.|TRBJ1-1
CAWSGIGNTEAFF
TGTGCCTGGAGCGGTATAGGGAACACTGAAGCTTTCTTT
>TRBV9|TRBD2|.|TRBJ2-7
CASSVVAGGFYEQYF
TGTGCCAGCAGCGTAGTTGCGGGAGGATTCTACGAGCAGTACTTC
>TRBV27|.|.|TRBJ2-5
CASSFGSAGETQYF
TGTGCCAGCAGTTTCGGTTCCGCGGGAGAGACCCAGTACTTC
>TRBV2|TRBD1|.|TRBJ1-5
CASTQGVHSNQPQHF
TGTGCCAGCACCCAGGGGGTCCATAGCAATCAGCCCCAGCATTTT
>TRBV11-3|TRBD2|.|TRBJ2-7
CASSLGSGGFYEQYF
TGTGCCAGCAGCTTAGGAAGCGGGGGCTTCTACGAGCAGTACTTC
>TRBV2|TRBD1|.|TRBJ1-6
CASSDSRTGTNSPLHF
TGTGCCAGCAGTGATTCACGGACAGGGACTAATTCACCCCTCCACTTT
>TRBV9|.|.|TRBJ2-7
CASSAGEGYEQYF
TGTGCCAGCAGCGCAGGGGAAGGCTACGAGCAGTACTTC
>TRBV14|TRBD2|.|TRBJ2-7
CASSQDSGRGSEQYF
TGTGCCAGCAGCCAAGATAGCGGGAGAGGAAGCGAGCAGTACTTC
>TRBV28|TRBD1|.|TRBJ2-6
CASSLQGAGANVLTF
TGTGCCAGCAGTTTACAGGGGGCTGGGGCCAACGTCCTGACTTTC
>TRBV2|TRBD1|.|TRBJ2-7
CASSVSSGQNYEQYF
TGTGCCAGCAGTGTAAGTTCGGGACAGAACTACGAGCAGTACTTC
>TRBV27|.|.|TRBJ2-7
CASGNSYEQYF
TGTGCCAGCGGGAACTCCTACGAGCAGTACTTC
>TRBV2|TRBD1|.|TRBJ1-5
CASSEGQGIQPQHF
TGTGCCAGCAGTGAGGGACAGGGCATTCAGCCCCAGCATTTT
>TRBV2|.|.|TRBJ1-4
CASSENVQTNEKLFF
TGTGCCAGCAGCGAAAACGTACAGACTAATGAAAAACTGTTTTTT
>TRBV28|TRBD1|.|TRBJ2-1
CASSLGQGLLNEQFF
TGTGCCAGCAGTTTAGGACAGGGTCTTTTGAATGAGCAGTTCTTC
>TRBV29-1|TRBD1|.|TRBJ1-4
CSVEDQGARDEKLFF
TGCAGCGTTGAAGATCAGGGGGCTCGAGATGAAAAACTGTTTTTT
>TRBV5-4|TRBD1|.|TRBJ2-7
CASSRRGSYEQYF
TGTGCCAGCAGCCGCAGGGGGTCCTACGAGCAGTACTTC
>TRBV19|TRBD1|.|TRBJ1-1
CASRTGGANTEAFF
TGTGCCAGTAGGACAGGGGGCGCGAACACTGAAGCTTTCTTT
>TRBV28|.|once|TRBJ2-7
CASLEPGLRGEQYF
TGTGCCAGCTTGGAACCGGGACTCCGGGGCGAGCAGTACTTC
>TRBV7-9|.|.|TRBJ1-1
CASSLGAGVDTEAFF
TGTGCCAGCAGCTTAGGCGCAGGGGTGGACACTGAAGCTTTCTTT
>TRBV14|.|.|TRBJ2-3
CASSQFGNTQYF
TGTGCCAGCAGCCAATTTGGAAATACGCAGTATTTT